This T cell receptor beta chain was identified in a study of cytomegalovirus exposure and HLA in healthy donors. Background on the study: Early released data had tens of millions of unique TCRs, all coming from HLA-typed donors.

This PCR relied on a set of 60 Vbeta primers and 13 Jbeta primers. TCRdb keeps only in-frame clones here, not all; method: immunoSEQ multiplex PCR. The table includes 120,000 to 150,000 clones, about 85% detected once. In the case of this clone: The antigen remains undetermined.

The V gene lost 0 bases and the J gene lost 6 bases, with 8 bases spanning the gap. The CDR3 has 13 residues. Germline V gene data show CDR1 as SGDLS and CDR2 as YYNGEE. Study-level findings and limits: The dataset shows that most TCR sequences were rare, while some public TCRs occurred in many donors. Immune exposure information available was restricted to CMV serostatus. The authors enumerated roughly 160 TCR beta chains as linked to cytomegalovirus.

Material: PBMCs. This clonotype was sampled from a boy aged 2 to 10 in good health and CMV-seronegative. The chain has TRBV9 and TRBJ2-3; D perhaps matches TRBD2 (5 bases). This CDR3 reads CASSVVGADTQYF. CDR3 DNA: TGTGCCAGCAGCGTAGTGGGAGCGGATACGCAGTATTTT.